This TCR beta chain emerged from a study of cytomegalovirus exposure and HLA in healthy donors. Study-level results: Later work found that TCR association rates differed between HLA loci; DRB1 had the most and HLA-C the fewest.

On this clone: Its specificity is unknown.

With 60 Vbeta and 13 Jbeta primers, the PCR was carried out. Produced via immunoSEQ multiplex PCR; TCRdb's table is partial and in-frame only. The sample has about 85,000 clones, 75% to 85% seen once. CDR3 length: 12 amino acids. Germline V lookup: CDR1 MNHEY, CDR2 SMNVEV (reference sequence). Between the trimmed V and J ends, which lost 10 bases and 1 base, there was a span of 10 bases. This receptor was identified in a man between 50 and 59 years old in good health and CMV-seropositive. The V and J genes are TRBV27 and TRBJ1-1; a weak D match, TRBD1 (6 bases). The specimen sequenced was PBMCs. The CDR3 nucleotides are TGTGCCAAGGGGGGGGAGAACACTGAAGCTTTCTTT. Residues: CAKGGENTEAFF.